This T cell receptor (beta chain) was sequenced during a study of blood T cells in healthy people across ages (dated by TCRdb to the mid-2010s). Regarding the study in general: Template switching captured roughly one uniquely barcoded TCR beta cDNA molecule per two T cells in model experiments. To track age-related changes in TCR beta repertoire diversity, the study relied on deep sequencing normalized with unique cDNA molecular identifiers. The donors were divided into four age groups: young (average roughly 15 years), middle-aged (approximately 39), aged (roughly 66) and long-lived (about 80). To avoid experimental bias, donors of different ages were distributed randomly across sequencing lanes. For two donors (one aged 18 to 29 and one aged 80 or older), the study analyzed two additional independent replicas of 1 million unique cDNA reads from the same blood draw.

This clonotype turned up a few times. Its antigen is unknown. No base-level quality is on record; no much larger clone is a single base apart. General study outcomes and caveats: As age increased, observed TCR beta diversity per million T cells dropped in a roughly linear way, and a significant reduction was already evident by age 40. Because the CMV infection status of the donors was unknown, age-related changes in expanded clonotypes may potentially have been confounded. The long-lived group showed more naive CD4+ T cells, fewer expanded clones and increased TCR diversity than the aged group, suggesting age selection. Bulk unsorted PBMC profiling prevented conclusive comparison of naive and antigen-experienced compartments. Observed TCR beta diversity correlated strongly with the percentage of naive T cells measured by flow cytometry. Estimates of total diversity based on one million sequenced T cells were regarded as lower bounds and as underestimates.

V is cut by 6 bases and J by 0 bases, and the space between the germline ends is 12 bases. From the cysteine through the phenylalanine, the CDR3 covers 15 amino acids. The read is trimmed to its CDR3 DNA, 45 bases read in frame from base 1. According to the germline V gene, CDR1 reads SNHLY and CDR2 reads FYNNEI. Donors were under 40 systemically healthy Caucasian individuals from Russia aged roughly 6 to 90 years. About 9.6 milliliters of peripheral blood were collected from each donor into EDTA-treated Vacutainer tubes. Ficoll-Paque density-gradient centrifugation was used to isolate PBMCs, with at least 6.5 million per sample. Total RNA was extracted from PBMCs with Trizol reagent, with at least 6 micrograms obtained per sample. For every donor, an aliquot of PBMCs went through flow cytometry to measure the percentages of naive CD45RAhigh/CD27high T cells. Libraries came from 5' RACE. The sequencer listed for this sample is Illumina HiSeq 2500. A second PCR of 7 to 11 cycles was run with a J-beta primer mix and a sample-barcoded 5' primer. A template-switch 5' adaptor carrying 12 random nucleotides introduced a unique molecular identifier onto each TCR beta cDNA molecule. At least 3 million CDR3-containing paired-end reads were obtained from each sample. First-strand cDNA was synthesized from all RNA with the Mint cDNA synthesis kit, primed by a TRBC-specific oligonucleotide. All cDNA was treated with uracil-DNA glycosylase and then went through a first 18-cycle PCR with the universal primers M1SS and BC2_uni_R. For the original study's pipeline: Each sample was normalized by randomly selecting 1 million high-quality reads, each carrying a distinct molecular identifier. Instead of being binned into consensus sequences, reads that shared molecular identifiers were thrown out. CDR3 identification, clonotype clustering and error correction used MiTCR with a Q25 quality threshold and the strictest error-elimination algorithm. A nonparametric unseen species model with Euler transformation was used to estimate a lower bound on total TCR beta diversity. The public reads were reprocessed in TCRdb via fastp at Q25 and MiXCR, keeping in-frame beta chains. Entries that share a CDR3 protein sequence are merged under the most common genes and DNA. What appears here as the V and J calls and clone size reflects TCRdb's work, not the paper's. The sample records over a million distinct CDR3 sequences, 35% to 45% of which are singletons. The ten largest clones take up under 8% of the sample.

The TCR sequence derives from a woman aged 18-29 years in good health. The chain couples TRBV2 to TRBJ1-3, with TRBD1 as a weak D call on 6 bases. Specimen: blood. At the DNA level, the sequence is TGTGCCAGCAGGGCGGGACACCTCTCTGGAAACACCATATATTTT. Its protein is CASRAGHLSGNTIYF.